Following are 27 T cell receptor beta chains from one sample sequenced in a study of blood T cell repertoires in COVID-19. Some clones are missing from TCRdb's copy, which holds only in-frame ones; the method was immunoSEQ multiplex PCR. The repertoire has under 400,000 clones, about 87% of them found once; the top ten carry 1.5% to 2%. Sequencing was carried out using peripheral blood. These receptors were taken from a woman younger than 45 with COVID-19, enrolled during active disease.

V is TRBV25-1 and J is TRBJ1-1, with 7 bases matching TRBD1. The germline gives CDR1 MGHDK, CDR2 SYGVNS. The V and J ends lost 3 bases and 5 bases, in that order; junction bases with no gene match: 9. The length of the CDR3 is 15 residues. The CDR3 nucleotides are TGTGCCAGCAGTGACCCAAGGACAGGTTCGACTGAAGCTTTCTTT. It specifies CASSDPRTGSTEAFF.

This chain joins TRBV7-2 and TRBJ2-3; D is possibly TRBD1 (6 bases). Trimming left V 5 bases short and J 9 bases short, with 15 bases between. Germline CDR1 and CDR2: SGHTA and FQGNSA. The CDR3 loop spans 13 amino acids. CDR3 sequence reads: CASSGGQQETQYF. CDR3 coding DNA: TGTGCCAGCAGCGGTGGACAGCAGGAAACGCAGTATTTT.

The CDR3 region has the DNA TGCGCCAGCAGCCACCCCACAGGGGGCGGGACAGATACGCAGTATTTT. Amino acid sequence: CASSHPTGGGTDTQYF. This sequence joins TRBV4-1 and TRBJ2-3; 9 bases are a match to TRBD1. The CDR3 loop spans 16 amino acids. Trimming cost V 3 bases and J 3 bases; bases outside gene matches: 7. Per the germline V gene, CDR1 is MGHRA and CDR2 is YSYEKL.

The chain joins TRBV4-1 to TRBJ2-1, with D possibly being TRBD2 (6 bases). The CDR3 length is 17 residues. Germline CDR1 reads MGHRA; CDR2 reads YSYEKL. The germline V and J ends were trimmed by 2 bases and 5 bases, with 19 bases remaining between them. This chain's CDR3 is CASSQPWGGVGNNEQFF. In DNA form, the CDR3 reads TGCGCCAGCAGCCAACCGTGGGGCGGGGTGGGAAACAATGAGCAGTTCTTC.

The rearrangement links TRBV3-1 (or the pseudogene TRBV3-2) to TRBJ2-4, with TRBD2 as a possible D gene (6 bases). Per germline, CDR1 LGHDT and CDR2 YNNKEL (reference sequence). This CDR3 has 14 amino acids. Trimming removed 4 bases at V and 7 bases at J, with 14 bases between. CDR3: CASSPRDSWNIQYF. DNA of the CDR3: TGTGCCAGCAGCCCCAGGGACTCTTGGAACATTCAGTACTTC.

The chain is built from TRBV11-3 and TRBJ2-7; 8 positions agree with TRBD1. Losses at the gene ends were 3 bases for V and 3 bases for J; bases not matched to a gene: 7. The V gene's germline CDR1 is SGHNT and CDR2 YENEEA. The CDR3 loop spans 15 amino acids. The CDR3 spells CASSFTGTGFYEQYF. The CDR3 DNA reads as TGTGCCAGCAGCTTCACCGGGACAGGTTTCTACGAGCAGTACTTC.

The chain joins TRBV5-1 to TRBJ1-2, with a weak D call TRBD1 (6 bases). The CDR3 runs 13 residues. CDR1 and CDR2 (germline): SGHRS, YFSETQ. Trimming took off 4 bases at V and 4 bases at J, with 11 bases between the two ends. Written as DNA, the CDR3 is TGCGCCAGCAGCCCCACGGACAGCTATGGCTACACCTTC. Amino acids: CASSPTDSYGYTF.

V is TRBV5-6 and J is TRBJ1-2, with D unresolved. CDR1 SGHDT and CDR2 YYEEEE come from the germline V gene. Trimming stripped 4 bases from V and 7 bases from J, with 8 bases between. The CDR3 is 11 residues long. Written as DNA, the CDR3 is TGTGCCAGCAGCATGGGGAGTGGCTACACCTTC. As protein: CASSMGSGYTF. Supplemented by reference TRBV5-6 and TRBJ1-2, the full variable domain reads DAGVTQSPTHLIKTRGQQVTLRCSPKSGHDTVSWYQQALGQGPQFIFQYYEEEERQRGNFPDRFSGHQFPNYSSELNVNALLLGDSALYLCASSMGSGYTFGSGTRLTVV.

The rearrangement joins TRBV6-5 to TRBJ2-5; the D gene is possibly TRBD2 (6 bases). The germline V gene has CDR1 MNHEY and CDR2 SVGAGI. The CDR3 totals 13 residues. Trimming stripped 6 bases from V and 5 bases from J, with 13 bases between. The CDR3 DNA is TGTGCCAGCAGGGTCAGGGCGGGGGAGACCCAGTACTTC. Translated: CASRVRAGETQYF.

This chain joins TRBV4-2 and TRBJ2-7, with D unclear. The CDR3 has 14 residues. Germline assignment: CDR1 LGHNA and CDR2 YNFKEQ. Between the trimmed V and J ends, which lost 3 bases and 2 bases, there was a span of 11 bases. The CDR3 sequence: CASSQSIETYEQYF. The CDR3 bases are TGTGCCAGCAGCCAGAGCATTGAAACCTACGAGCAGTACTTC.

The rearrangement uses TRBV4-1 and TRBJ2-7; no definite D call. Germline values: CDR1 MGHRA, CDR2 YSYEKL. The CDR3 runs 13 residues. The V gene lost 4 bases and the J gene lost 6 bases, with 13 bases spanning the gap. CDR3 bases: TGCGCCAGCAGCCCTAGGCCAGTACTCGAGCAGTACTTC. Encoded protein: CASSPRPVLEQYF.

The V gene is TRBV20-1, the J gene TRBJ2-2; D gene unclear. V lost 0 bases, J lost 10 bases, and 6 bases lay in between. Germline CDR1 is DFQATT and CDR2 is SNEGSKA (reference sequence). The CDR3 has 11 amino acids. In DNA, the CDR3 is TGCAGTGCTAGAGACTCGGTGGAGCTGTTTTTT. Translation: CSARDSVELFF.

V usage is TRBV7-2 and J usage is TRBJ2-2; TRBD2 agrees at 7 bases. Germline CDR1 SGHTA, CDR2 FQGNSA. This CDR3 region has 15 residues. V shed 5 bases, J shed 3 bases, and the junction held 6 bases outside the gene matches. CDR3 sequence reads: CASSRTRLHTGELFF. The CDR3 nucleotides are TGTGCCAGCAGCAGGACTAGACTGCACACCGGGGAGCTGTTTTTT.

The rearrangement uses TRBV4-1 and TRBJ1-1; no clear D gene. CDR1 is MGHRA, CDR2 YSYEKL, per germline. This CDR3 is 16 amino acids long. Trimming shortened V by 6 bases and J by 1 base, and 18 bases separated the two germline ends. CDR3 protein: CASRLAVGNGNTEAFF. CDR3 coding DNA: TGCGCCAGCAGGCTAGCTGTAGGGAATGGGAACACTGAAGCTTTCTTT.

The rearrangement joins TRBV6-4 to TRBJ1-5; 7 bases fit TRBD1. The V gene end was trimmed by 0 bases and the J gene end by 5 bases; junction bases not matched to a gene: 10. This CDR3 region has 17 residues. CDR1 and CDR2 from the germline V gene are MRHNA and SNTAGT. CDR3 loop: CASSDSSPLTGYQPQHF. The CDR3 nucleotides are TGTGCCAGCAGTGACTCGAGTCCCTTGACAGGGTATCAGCCCCAGCATTTT.

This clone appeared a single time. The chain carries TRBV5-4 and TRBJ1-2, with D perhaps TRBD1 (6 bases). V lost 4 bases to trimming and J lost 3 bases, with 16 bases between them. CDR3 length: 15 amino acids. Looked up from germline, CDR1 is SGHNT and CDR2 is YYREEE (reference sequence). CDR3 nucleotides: TGTGCCAGCAGCCTTCCGGGGCAGGGGCACTATGGCTACACCTTC. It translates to CASSLPGQGHYGYTF.

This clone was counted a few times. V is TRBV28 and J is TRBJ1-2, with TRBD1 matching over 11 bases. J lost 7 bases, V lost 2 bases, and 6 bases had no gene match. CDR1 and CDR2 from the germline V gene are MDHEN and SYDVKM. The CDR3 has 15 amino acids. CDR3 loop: CASSLRPGTGGGYTF. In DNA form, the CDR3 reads TGTGCCAGCAGTTTAAGACCCGGGACAGGGGGTGGCTACACCTTC.

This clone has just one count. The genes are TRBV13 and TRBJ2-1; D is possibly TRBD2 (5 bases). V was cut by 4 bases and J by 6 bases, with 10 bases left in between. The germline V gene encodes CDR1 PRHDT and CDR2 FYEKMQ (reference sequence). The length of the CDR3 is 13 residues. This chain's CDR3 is CASSSAGSNEQFF. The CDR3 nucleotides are TGTGCCAGCAGCTCCGCTGGGAGCAATGAGCAGTTCTTC.

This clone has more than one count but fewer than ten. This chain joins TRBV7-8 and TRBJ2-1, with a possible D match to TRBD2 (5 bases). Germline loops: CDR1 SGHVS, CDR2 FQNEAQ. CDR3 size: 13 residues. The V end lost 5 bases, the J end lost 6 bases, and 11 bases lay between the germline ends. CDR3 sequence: CASSPTSSNEQFF. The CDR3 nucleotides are TGTGCCAGCAGCCCAACTAGTAGCAATGAGCAGTTCTTC.

The CDR3 sequence: CASSSGQGFVTEAFF. DNA for the CDR3: TGTGCCAGCAGCTCAGGACAGGGGTTCGTCACTGAAGCTTTCTTT. This chain links TRBV11-3 with TRBJ1-1; 9 nucleotides match TRBD1. The CDR3 has 15 amino acids. In germline, CDR1 is SGHNT, CDR2 YENEEA. Trimming cost V 4 bases and J 4 bases; bases outside gene matches: 7.

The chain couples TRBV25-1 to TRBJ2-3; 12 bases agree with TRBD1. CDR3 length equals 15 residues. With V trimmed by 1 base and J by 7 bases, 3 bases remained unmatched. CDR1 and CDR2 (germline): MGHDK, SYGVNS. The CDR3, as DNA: TGTGCCAGCAGTGAATGGGACAGGGGGCTTCATACGCAGTATTTT. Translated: CASSEWDRGLHTQYF.

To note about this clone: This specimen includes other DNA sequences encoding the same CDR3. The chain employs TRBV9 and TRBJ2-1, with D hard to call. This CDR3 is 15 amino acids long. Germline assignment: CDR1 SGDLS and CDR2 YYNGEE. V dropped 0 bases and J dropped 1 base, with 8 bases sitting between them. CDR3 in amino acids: CASSVDPGSYNEQFF. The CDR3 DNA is TGTGCCAGCAGCGTAGACCCAGGTTCCTACAATGAGCAGTTCTTC.

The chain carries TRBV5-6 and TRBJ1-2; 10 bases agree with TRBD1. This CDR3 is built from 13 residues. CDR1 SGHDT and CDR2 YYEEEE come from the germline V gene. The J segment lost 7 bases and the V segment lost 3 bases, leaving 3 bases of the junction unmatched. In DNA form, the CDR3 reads TGTGCCAGCAGCTACGACAGGGGGCTTGGCTACACCTTC. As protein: CASSYDRGLGYTF.

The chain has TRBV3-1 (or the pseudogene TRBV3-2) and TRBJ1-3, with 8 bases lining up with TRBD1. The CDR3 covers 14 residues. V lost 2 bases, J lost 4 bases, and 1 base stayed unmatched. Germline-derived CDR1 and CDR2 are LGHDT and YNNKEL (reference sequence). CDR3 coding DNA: TGTGCCAGCAGCCAACGGACAGGGGGAAACACCATATATTTT. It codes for CASSQRTGGNTIYF.

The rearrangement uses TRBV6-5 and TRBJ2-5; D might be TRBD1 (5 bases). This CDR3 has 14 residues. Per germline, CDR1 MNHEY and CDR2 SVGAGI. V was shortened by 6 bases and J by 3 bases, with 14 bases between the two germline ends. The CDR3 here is CASSTQGREETQYF. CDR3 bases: TGTGCCAGCAGCACCCAGGGTAGGGAAGAGACCCAGTACTTC.

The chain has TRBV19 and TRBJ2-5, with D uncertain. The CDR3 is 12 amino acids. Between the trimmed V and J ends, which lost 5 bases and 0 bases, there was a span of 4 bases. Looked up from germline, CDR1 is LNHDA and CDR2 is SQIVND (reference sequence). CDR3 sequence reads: CASSPDQETQYF. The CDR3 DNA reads TGTGCCAGTAGTCCAGACCAAGAGACCCAGTACTTC.

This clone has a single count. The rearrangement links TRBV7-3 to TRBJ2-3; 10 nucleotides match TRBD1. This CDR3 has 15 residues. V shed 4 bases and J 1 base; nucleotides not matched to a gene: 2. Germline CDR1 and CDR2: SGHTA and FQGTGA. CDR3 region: CASSSGQGRTDTQYF. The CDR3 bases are TGTGCCAGCAGCTCGGGACAGGGGCGCACAGATACGCAGTATTTT.